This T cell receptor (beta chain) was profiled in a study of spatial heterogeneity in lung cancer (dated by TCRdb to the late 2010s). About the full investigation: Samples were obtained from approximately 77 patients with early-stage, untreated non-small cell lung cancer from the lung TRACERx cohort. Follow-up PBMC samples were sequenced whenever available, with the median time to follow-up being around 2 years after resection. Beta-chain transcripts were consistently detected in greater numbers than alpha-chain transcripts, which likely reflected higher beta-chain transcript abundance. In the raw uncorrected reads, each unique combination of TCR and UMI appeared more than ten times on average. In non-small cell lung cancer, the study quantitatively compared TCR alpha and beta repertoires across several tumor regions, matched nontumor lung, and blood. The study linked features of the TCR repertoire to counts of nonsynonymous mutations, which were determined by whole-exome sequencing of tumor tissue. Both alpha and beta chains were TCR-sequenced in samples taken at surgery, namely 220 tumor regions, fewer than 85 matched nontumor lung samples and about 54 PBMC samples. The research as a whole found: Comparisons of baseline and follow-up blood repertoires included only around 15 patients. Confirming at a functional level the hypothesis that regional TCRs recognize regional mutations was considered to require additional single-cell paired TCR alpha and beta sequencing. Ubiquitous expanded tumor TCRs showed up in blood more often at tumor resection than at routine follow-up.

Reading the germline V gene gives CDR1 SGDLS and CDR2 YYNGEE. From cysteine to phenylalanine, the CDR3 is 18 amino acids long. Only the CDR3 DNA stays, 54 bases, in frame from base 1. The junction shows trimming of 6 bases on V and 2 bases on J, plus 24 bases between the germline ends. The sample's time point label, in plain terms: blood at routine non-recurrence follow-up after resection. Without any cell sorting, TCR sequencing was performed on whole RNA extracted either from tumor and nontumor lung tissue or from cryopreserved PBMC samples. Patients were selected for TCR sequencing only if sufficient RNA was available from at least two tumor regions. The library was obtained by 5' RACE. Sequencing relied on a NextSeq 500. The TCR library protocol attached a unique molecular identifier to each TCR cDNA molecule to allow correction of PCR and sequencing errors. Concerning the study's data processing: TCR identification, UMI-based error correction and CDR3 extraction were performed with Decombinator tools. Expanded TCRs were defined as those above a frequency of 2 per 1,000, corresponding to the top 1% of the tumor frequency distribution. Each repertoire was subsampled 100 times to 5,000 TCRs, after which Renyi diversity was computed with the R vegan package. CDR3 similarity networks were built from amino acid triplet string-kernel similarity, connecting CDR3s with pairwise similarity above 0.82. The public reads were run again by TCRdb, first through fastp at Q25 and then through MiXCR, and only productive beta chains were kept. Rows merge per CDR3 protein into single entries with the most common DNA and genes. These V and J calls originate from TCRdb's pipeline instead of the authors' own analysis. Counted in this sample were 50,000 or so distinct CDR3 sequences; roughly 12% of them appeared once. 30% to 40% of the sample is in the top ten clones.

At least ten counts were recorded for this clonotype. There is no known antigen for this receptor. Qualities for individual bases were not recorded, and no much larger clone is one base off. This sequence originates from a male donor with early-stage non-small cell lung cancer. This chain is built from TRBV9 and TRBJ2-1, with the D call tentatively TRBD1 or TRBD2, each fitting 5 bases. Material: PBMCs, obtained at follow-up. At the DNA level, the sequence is TGTGCCAGCACCCGGGGCGTTGACCTCATCATAACCTACAATGAGCAGTTCTTC. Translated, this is CASTRGVDLIITYNEQFF.